This T cell receptor beta chain was identified during a study of T cells after yellow fever vaccination. The CDR3 covers 15 residues. The germline V gene has CDR1 PRHDT and CDR2 FYEKMQ (reference sequence). V was clipped by 0 bases and J by 5 bases; unmatched bases: 5. 5'RACE template switching generated TCR cDNA, adding a universal primer site and UMIs. TCRdb processed the 5' RACE reads anew with MiXCR; each CDR3 protein has one entry. The table lists some 420,000 distinct CDR3 sequences, about 19% of them singletons. The genes are TRBV13 and TRBJ2-5; 8 nucleotides agree with TRBD2. The clonotype comes from a young man who received the YFV17D yellow fever vaccine. The input for sequencing was PBMCs, taken before the yellow fever booster vaccination. The CDR3 DNA reads TGTGCCAGCAGCTTAGGTCGGGGGGGCAGTGAGACCCAGTACTTC. Translated, it gives CASSLGRGGSETQYF.